This TCR beta chain was identified in a study of control samples from healthy donors and cancer patients. The CDR3 loop spans 16 amino acids. The junction had 7 bases not matched to a gene; V was cut back by 4 bases and J by 0 bases. Germline assignment: CDR1 MGHRA and CDR2 YSYEKL. Assay: immunoSEQ multiplex PCR; the TCRdb copy retains only in-frame clones and omits some. The sample has tens of thousands of clones, roughly 90% seen once. The sequenced sample consisted of PBMCs. This chain connects TRBV4-1 to TRBJ2-7; TRBD1 agrees at 9 bases. The clonotype comes from a middle-aged woman with head and neck cancer. In DNA, the CDR3 is TGCGCCAGCAGCCTAAACCCGACAGGGGGCTCCTACGAGCAGTACTTC. The encoded protein is CASSLNPTGGSYEQYF.